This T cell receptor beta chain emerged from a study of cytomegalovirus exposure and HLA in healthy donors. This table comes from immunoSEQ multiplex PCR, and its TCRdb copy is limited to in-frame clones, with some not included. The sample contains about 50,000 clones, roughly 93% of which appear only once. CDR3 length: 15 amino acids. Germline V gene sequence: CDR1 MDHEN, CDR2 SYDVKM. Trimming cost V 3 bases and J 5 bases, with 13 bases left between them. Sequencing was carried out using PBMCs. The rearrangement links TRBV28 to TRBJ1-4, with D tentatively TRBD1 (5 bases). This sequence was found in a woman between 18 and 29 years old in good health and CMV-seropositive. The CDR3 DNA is TGTGCCAGCAGTTTTCATGGGGGGGAGAATGAAAAACTGTTTTTT. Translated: CASSFHGGENEKLFF. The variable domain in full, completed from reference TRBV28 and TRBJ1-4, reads DVKVTQSSRYLVKRTGEKVFLECVQDMDHENMFWYRQDPGLGLRLIYFSYDVKMKEKGDIPEGYSVSREKKERFSLILESASTNQTSMYLCASSFHGGENEKLFFGSGTQLSVL.